The entry that follows covers one TCR beta chain sequence. Its antigen is still unknown. The entry originates in a study of T-cell memory formation after mild COVID-19. Study in general: Each donor largely had its own TCR clusters.

Study outcomes and limitations: The study found balanced CD4/CD8 in clones contracting day 15 to 85 and a CD4+ lean in later expanders.

TCRdb reanalysed the 5' RACE reads using MiXCR and keeps one entry per CDR3 protein. This table has around 110,000 distinct CDR3 sequences, roughly 12% appearing once. The length of the CDR3 is 16 residues. V shed 2 bases and J shed 2 bases, with 15 bases lying between them. This sequence was found in an adult woman who had mild COVID-19 (a few samples of this study predate the infection). Cell type and time point are not known. This rearrangement joins TRBV12-3 or TRBV12-4 to TRBJ1-1, with D unresolved. Sequencing used PBMCs or a T cell subset sorted from them (not recorded which). CDR3 region: CASSLSRRDRNTEAFF. In DNA, the CDR3 is TGTGCCAGCAGTTTATCCAGGAGGGATCGTAACACTGAAGCTTTCTTT.